A selection of T cell receptor beta chains follows, all from one sample in a study of cytomegalovirus exposure and HLA in healthy donors. Profiling relied on immunoSEQ multiplex PCR, and the TCRdb table lists in-frame clones only, not all of them. This table has about 160,000 clones, around 81% appearing once. Material: PBMCs. The receptors derive from a middle-aged woman in good health and CMV-seronegative. CDR3s include the opening cysteine and the closing phenylalanine or tryptophan. The D gene is left open where the match is weak. Clone size is shown for a subset of rows, as once, few, many or a class of expanded clone.

v_gene: TRBV5-1; d_gene: TRBD2; j_gene: TRBJ2-2; abundance: .; CDR3nt: TGCGCCAGCAGCTCGCTAGCGGGAGGTAACACCGGGGAGCTGTTTTTT; CDR3aa: CASSSLAGGNTGELFF
v_gene: TRBV5-6; d_gene: .; j_gene: TRBJ1-5; abundance: .; CDR3nt: TGTGCCAGCAGTCAGTTCCCGGGTCCGGAGATGCCCCAGCATTTT; CDR3aa: CASSQFPGPEMPQHF
v_gene: TRBV4-2; d_gene: .; j_gene: TRBJ1-2; abundance: few; CDR3nt: TGTGCCAGCAGCCAAGATACAGGACAGAACTATGGCTACACCTTC; CDR3aa: CASSQDTGQNYGYTF
v_gene: TRBV28; d_gene: TRBD2; j_gene: TRBJ2-7; abundance: .; CDR3nt: TGTGCCAGCCTCGGGAGGGGGACGGGTAGGAACCACGAGCAGTACTTC; CDR3aa: CASLGRGTGRNHEQYF
v_gene: TRBV18; d_gene: TRBD2; j_gene: TRBJ2-2; abundance: .; CDR3nt: TGTGCCAGCTCACCAATCTCCCTAGCGGGAGGTTCGAACACCGGGGAGCTGTTTTTT; CDR3aa: CASSPISLAGGSNTGELFF
v_gene: TRBV19; d_gene: TRBD2; j_gene: TRBJ2-3; abundance: .; CDR3nt: TGTGCCAGTAGTATAGAAGCGGGATGGGATACGCAGTATTTT; CDR3aa: CASSIEAGWDTQYF
v_gene: TRBV19; d_gene: TRBD2; j_gene: TRBJ2-7; abundance: .; CDR3nt: TGTGCCAGTAGTATAGGCGGGAGTGCATACGAGCAGTACTTC; CDR3aa: CASSIGGSAYEQYF
v_gene: TRBV18; d_gene: .; j_gene: TRBJ1-5; abundance: few; CDR3nt: TGTGCCAGCTCACCCGGGACTGGCAATCAGCCCCAGCATTTT; CDR3aa: CASSPGTGNQPQHF
v_gene: TRBV30; d_gene: TRBD1; j_gene: TRBJ1-3; abundance: .; CDR3nt: TGTGCCTGGGGGACAGTTGATGGAAACACCATATATTTT; CDR3aa: CAWGTVDGNTIYF
v_gene: TRBV23-1; d_gene: .; j_gene: TRBJ2-3; abundance: once; CDR3nt: TGCGCCAGCAGTCAATCGCGGGTTATAGATACGCAGTATTTT; CDR3aa: CASSQSRVIDTQYF
v_gene: TRBV28; d_gene: TRBD1; j_gene: TRBJ1-2; abundance: .; CDR3nt: TGTGCCAGCAGTCAGGGGGGATATGGCTACACCTTC; CDR3aa: CASSQGGYGYTF
v_gene: TRBV27; d_gene: .; j_gene: TRBJ1-3; abundance: .; CDR3nt: TGTGCCAGCAGACCGGCGACAGTTGGAAACACCATATATTTT; CDR3aa: CASRPATVGNTIYF
v_gene: TRBV30; d_gene: TRBD1; j_gene: TRBJ1-4; abundance: .; CDR3nt: TGTGCCTCGGACAGGGGGGGTAATGAAAAACTGTTTTTT; CDR3aa: CASDRGGNEKLFF
v_gene: TRBV11-1; d_gene: .; j_gene: TRBJ2-5; abundance: .; CDR3nt: TGTGCCAGCAGCTACGGGAACCAACAAGAGACCCAGTACTTC; CDR3aa: CASSYGNQQETQYF
v_gene: TRBV2; d_gene: .; j_gene: TRBJ1-1; abundance: .; CDR3nt: TGTGCCAGCAGTGATGAGACAGTCGCCGAAGCTTTCTTT; CDR3aa: CASSDETVAEAFF
v_gene: TRBV10-3; d_gene: TRBD2; j_gene: TRBJ2-6; abundance: few; CDR3nt: TGTGCCATCAGTGGGACCCAACTAGCGGGAGTGTCTGGGGCCAACGTCCTGACTTTC; CDR3aa: CAISGTQLAGVSGANVLTF
v_gene: TRBV10-2; d_gene: .; j_gene: TRBJ2-2; abundance: .; CDR3nt: TGCGCCAGCAAGAGGGACACGAACACCGGGGAGCTGTTTTTT; CDR3aa: CASKRDTNTGELFF
v_gene: TRBV6-5; d_gene: .; j_gene: TRBJ1-2; abundance: few; CDR3nt: TGTGCCAGCAGCCCCACACAGCTCTATGGCTACACCTTC; CDR3aa: CASSPTQLYGYTF
v_gene: TRBV5-1; d_gene: TRBD2; j_gene: TRBJ2-7; abundance: .; CDR3nt: TGCGCCAGCAGCTTGGAATCTAGCGGTTCCTACGAGCAGTACTTC; CDR3aa: CASSLESSGSYEQYF
v_gene: TRBV5-1; d_gene: .; j_gene: TRBJ2-5; abundance: .; CDR3nt: TGCGCCAGCAGTCACAGGGATGGGGAGACCCAGTACTTC; CDR3aa: CASSHRDGETQYF
v_gene: TRBV5-4; d_gene: TRBD1; j_gene: TRBJ1-2; abundance: .; CDR3nt: TGTGCCAGCAGCTCGGGACAGGACAATCTTGGCTACACCTTC; CDR3aa: CASSSGQDNLGYTF
v_gene: TRBV30; d_gene: TRBD2; j_gene: TRBJ2-2; abundance: .; CDR3nt: TGTGCCTGGAGTAGGCGGGGGGCGGGTAAGGCCGGGGAGCTGTTTTTT; CDR3aa: CAWSRRGAGKAGELFF
v_gene: TRBV30; d_gene: TRBD1; j_gene: TRBJ1-1; abundance: .; CDR3nt: TGTGCCTGGAGACCGGACAGGTACACTGAAGCTTTCTTT; CDR3aa: CAWRPDRYTEAFF
v_gene: TRBV27; d_gene: .; j_gene: TRBJ2-5; abundance: few; CDR3nt: TGTGCCAGCAGTTTGAGGGCTAGACGTGAGACCCAGTACTTC; CDR3aa: CASSLRARRETQYF
v_gene: TRBV7-9; d_gene: .; j_gene: TRBJ1-5; abundance: few; CDR3nt: TGTGCCAGCAGCGGAGGGGTGAGCAATCAGCCCCAGCATTTT; CDR3aa: CASSGGVSNQPQHF
v_gene: TRBV27; d_gene: .; j_gene: TRBJ2-2; abundance: many; CDR3nt: TGTGCCAGCAGTTTATCTGTACAGAACACCGGGGAGCTGTTTTTT; CDR3aa: CASSLSVQNTGELFF
v_gene: TRBV18; d_gene: .; j_gene: TRBJ1-2; abundance: .; CDR3nt: TGTGCCAGCTCACCATCGGTATCGCAACTATTCTATGGCTACACCTTC; CDR3aa: CASSPSVSQLFYGYTF
v_gene: TRBV7-8; d_gene: .; j_gene: TRBJ2-7; abundance: .; CDR3nt: TGTGCCAGCAGCTTTGCCACGGGAGCCGAGCAGTACTTC; CDR3aa: CASSFATGAEQYF
v_gene: TRBV2; d_gene: TRBD1; j_gene: TRBJ2-1; abundance: .; CDR3nt: TGTGCCAGCAGTGAACAGGGGGTGGGTATGTACAATGAGCAGTTCTTC; CDR3aa: CASSEQGVGMYNEQFF
v_gene: TRBV30; d_gene: .; j_gene: TRBJ2-7; abundance: .; CDR3nt: TGTGCCTGGAGTGTAACAGGGTCCTACGAGCAGTACTTC; CDR3aa: CAWSVTGSYEQYF
v_gene: TRBV9; d_gene: .; j_gene: TRBJ2-7; abundance: once; CDR3nt: TGTGCCAGCAGCGTAGGACACAGGACAAGCTCCTACGAGCAGTACTTC; CDR3aa: CASSVGHRTSSYEQYF
v_gene: TRBV19; d_gene: .; j_gene: TRBJ1-1; abundance: once; CDR3nt: TGTGCCAGCGCTGCGATAGGGGAGACAGGAAACACTGAAGCTTTCTTT; CDR3aa: CASAAIGETGNTEAFF
v_gene: TRBV11-2; d_gene: TRBD2; j_gene: TRBJ2-1; abundance: .; CDR3nt: TGTGCCAGCAGCTTAACTAGCGGTCTAGCGGGAGGCCCGTACAATGAGCAGTTCTTC; CDR3aa: CASSLTSGLAGGPYNEQFF
v_gene: TRBV15; d_gene: .; j_gene: TRBJ2-5; abundance: few; CDR3nt: TGTGCCACCAGCAGAGACTTTCAAGAGACCCAGTACTTC; CDR3aa: CATSRDFQETQYF
v_gene: TRBV7-2; d_gene: .; j_gene: TRBJ2-7; abundance: .; CDR3nt: TGTGCCAGCAGCTTAGCGCGAACTCAGGGGGAGCAGTACTTC; CDR3aa: CASSLARTQGEQYF
v_gene: TRBV5-1; d_gene: TRBD1; j_gene: TRBJ1-1; abundance: few; CDR3nt: TGCGCCAGCAGACCCGACAGGGTGGGCACTGAAGCTTTCTTT; CDR3aa: CASRPDRVGTEAFF
v_gene: TRBV7-6; d_gene: .; j_gene: TRBJ1-5; abundance: .; CDR3nt: TGTGCCAGCAGCGAGGACAGTTCAGGGTGGCCCCAGCATTTT; CDR3aa: CASSEDSSGWPQHF
v_gene: TRBV2; d_gene: .; j_gene: TRBJ1-5; abundance: .; CDR3nt: TGTGCCAGCAGTGAATGGATTGCGGACAGAACTAATCAGCCCCAGCATTTT; CDR3aa: CASSEWIADRTNQPQHF
v_gene: TRBV9; d_gene: .; j_gene: TRBJ2-3; abundance: few; CDR3nt: TGTGCCAGCACCTCCCAGGGGATCGGTACGCAGTATTTT; CDR3aa: CASTSQGIGTQYF
v_gene: TRBV19; d_gene: TRBD2; j_gene: TRBJ2-3; abundance: few; CDR3nt: TGTGCCAGTAGGATCGGGTCCAGCGGGGGAAACACAGATACGCAGTATTTT; CDR3aa: CASRIGSSGGNTDTQYF
v_gene: TRBV11-3; d_gene: TRBD2; j_gene: TRBJ2-1; abundance: .; CDR3nt: TGTGCCAGCAGCTTAGATCTGGTAGCGGGAGGTACCCACGGCTACAATGAGCAGTTCTTC; CDR3aa: CASSLDLVAGGTHGYNEQFF
v_gene: TRBV9; d_gene: TRBD1; j_gene: TRBJ2-1; abundance: .; CDR3nt: TGTGCCAGCAGCGTAGCTAGCCAGGGGGACAATGAGCAGTTCTTC; CDR3aa: CASSVASQGDNEQFF
v_gene: TRBV5-1; d_gene: TRBD1; j_gene: TRBJ2-1; abundance: .; CDR3nt: TGCGCCAGCAGCTTGGAGGGACAGGGTTACAATGAGCAGTTCTTC; CDR3aa: CASSLEGQGYNEQFF
v_gene: TRBV6-6; d_gene: TRBD1; j_gene: TRBJ1-5; abundance: .; CDR3nt: TGTGCCAGCAGCACCTGGGACAGCCGCGGAACCCAGCATTTT; CDR3aa: CASSTWDSRGTQHF
v_gene: TRBV10-3; d_gene: TRBD2; j_gene: TRBJ2-7; abundance: .; CDR3nt: TGTGCCATCAGTCCTCGGGAGGGCGAGACCGAGCAGTACTTC; CDR3aa: CAISPREGETEQYF